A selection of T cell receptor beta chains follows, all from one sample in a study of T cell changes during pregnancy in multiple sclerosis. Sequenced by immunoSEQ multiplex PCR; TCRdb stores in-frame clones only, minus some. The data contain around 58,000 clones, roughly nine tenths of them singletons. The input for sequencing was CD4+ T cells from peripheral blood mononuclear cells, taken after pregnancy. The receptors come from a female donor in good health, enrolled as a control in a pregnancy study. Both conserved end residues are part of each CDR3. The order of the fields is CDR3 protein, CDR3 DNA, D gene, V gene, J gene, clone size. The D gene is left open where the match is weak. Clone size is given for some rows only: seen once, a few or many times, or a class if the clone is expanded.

CASSKWDREVQTYGYTF	TGTGCCAGCAGCAAATGGGACAGGGAGGTCCAGACCTATGGCTACACCTTC	TRBD1	TRBV11-2	TRBJ1-2	.
CASGSSIIQGAALDGNQPQHF	TGTGCTAGTGGTTCCTCAATTATACAGGGGGCTGCCTTGGATGGCAATCAGCCCCAGCATTTT	TRBD1	TRBV12-5	TRBJ1-5	.
CASRAGGQDYGYTF	TGTGCCAGCAGAGCCGGGGGGCAGGACTATGGCTACACCTTC	.	TRBV6-5	TRBJ1-2	.
CASSVPGQGGQPQHF	TGTGCCAGTAGTGTCCCGGGACAGGGAGGTCAGCCCCAGCATTTT	TRBD1	TRBV19	TRBJ1-5	.
CASSGGSNQPQHF	TGTGCCAGCAGTGGAGGGAGCAATCAGCCCCAGCATTTT	.	TRBV6-1	TRBJ1-5	once
CASGQGGNTIYF	TGTGCCAGCGGACAGGGAGGAAACACCATATATTTT	TRBD1	TRBV25-1	TRBJ1-3	.
CASSDGQNSNQPQHF	TGTGCCAGCAGTGATGGACAGAATAGCAATCAGCCCCAGCATTTT	.	TRBV2	TRBJ1-5	.
CASSQTSGGAGNEQYF	TGTGCCAGCAGCCAGACTAGCGGGGGGGCCGGGAACGAGCAGTACTTC	TRBD2	TRBV11-2	TRBJ2-7	.
CASSTNPGGMNTEAFF	TGTGCCAGTAGTACCAACCCCGGGGGGATGAACACTGAAGCTTTCTTT	.	TRBV19	TRBJ1-1	.
CATQRVGAYEQYF	TGTGCCACTCAGAGGGTTGGGGCCTACGAGCAGTACTTC	.	TRBV27	TRBJ2-7	.
CASSPRQGSWTEAFF	TGTGCCAGCTCACCCCGACAGGGAAGTTGGACTGAAGCTTTCTTT	TRBD1	TRBV18	TRBJ1-1	.
CASSSRTRDGYTF	TGTGCCAGCAGCTCCCGGACGAGGGATGGCTACACCTTC	.	TRBV6-5	TRBJ1-2	.
CAISFTGGTEAFF	TGTGCCATCTCCTTTACCGGAGGCACTGAAGCTTTCTTT	.	TRBV10-3	TRBJ1-1	.
CASWDIGDQPQHF	TGTGCCAGTTGGGACATCGGGGATCAGCCCCAGCATTTT	.	TRBV19	TRBJ1-5	.
CAWSPRERGSYEQYF	TGTGCCTGGAGTCCCCGGGAGCGGGGTTCCTACGAGCAGTACTTC	TRBD2	TRBV30	TRBJ2-7	.
CASSRRQSGVTYEQYF	TGTGCCAGCAGCCGACGCCAATCCGGGGTAACCTACGAGCAGTACTTC	.	TRBV5-4	TRBJ2-7	.
CAISVTGGTEAFF	TGTGCCATCAGTGTTACAGGGGGCACTGAAGCTTTCTTT	TRBD1	TRBV10-3	TRBJ1-1	.
CASMPGRQTNTEAFF	TGTGCCAGTATGCCCGGGAGACAAACGAACACTGAAGCTTTCTTT	.	TRBV19	TRBJ1-1	.
CASSLASSGGWNEQFF	TGTGCCAGCAGCTTAGCCTCTAGCGGGGGGTGGAATGAGCAGTTCTTC	TRBD2	TRBV7-2	TRBJ2-1	once
CASSQGTEYEKLFF	TGTGCCAGCAGCCAAGGGACAGAGTATGAAAAACTGTTTTTT	.	TRBV4-2	TRBJ1-4	.
CASSQVQGSWNQPQHF	TGCGCCAGCAGCCAAGTCCAGGGGTCTTGGAATCAGCCCCAGCATTTT	.	TRBV4-1	TRBJ1-5	once
CSATDGYGYTF	TGCAGTGCTACAGACGGCTATGGCTACACCTTC	.	TRBV20-1	TRBJ1-2	.
CASSAGRDSPLHF	TGTGCCAGCAGCGCAGGGAGGGATTCACCCCTCCACTTT	.	TRBV7-9	TRBJ1-6	.
CASSRGGQGGYNSPLHF	TGCGCCAGCAGCCGGGGGGGACAGGGGGGATATAATTCACCCCTCCACTTT	TRBD1	TRBV4-3	TRBJ1-6	.
CASSRTGVLGELFF	TGTGCCAGCAGCCGGACAGGGGTTTTGGGGGAGCTGTTTTTT	TRBD1	TRBV7-7	TRBJ2-2	.
CASNEAGGHTDTQYF	TGTGCCAGCAACGAAGCGGGGGGCCACACAGATACGCAGTATTTT	TRBD2	TRBV6-5	TRBJ2-3	.
CASSFGGTDTQYF	TGTGCCAGCAGCTTTGGAGGCACAGATACGCAGTATTTT	.	TRBV5-4	TRBJ2-3	.
CASSFGRGTYEQYF	TGTGCCAGCAGCTTCGGCAGGGGGACCTACGAGCAGTACTTC	TRBD1	TRBV11-2	TRBJ2-7	.
CASRLGAGVGSGANVLTF	TGCGCCAGCAGGCTTGGGGCAGGGGTCGGCTCTGGGGCCAACGTCCTGACTTTC	.	TRBV5-1	TRBJ2-6	.
CASSGLRGREIYGYTF	TGTGCCAGCAGTGGACTCAGGGGCAGGGAGATCTATGGCTACACCTTC	.	TRBV6-1	TRBJ1-2	.
CASTGGQGRGDTQYF	TGTGCCAGCACCGGGGGACAGGGGAGGGGAGATACGCAGTATTTT	TRBD1	TRBV6-1	TRBJ2-3	.
CASSLVAGGIYEQYF	TGTGCCAGCAGCTTAGTAGCGGGGGGGATCTACGAGCAGTACTTC	TRBD2	TRBV7-8	TRBJ2-7	.
CASSQVAGGAYNEQFF	TGTGCCAGCAGCCAAGTAGCGGGGGGAGCCTACAATGAGCAGTTCTTC	TRBD2	TRBV14	TRBJ2-1	.
CASSFSSRTGAHEQYF	TGTGCCAGCAGCTTCTCTTCTAGGACAGGGGCCCACGAGCAGTACTTC	TRBD1	TRBV7-2	TRBJ2-7	.
CASSLQGAATEAFF	TGTGCCAGCAGCTTACAGGGGGCGGCCACTGAAGCTTTCTTT	TRBD1	TRBV7-3	TRBJ1-1	.
CASSDTGTADYEQYF	TGCGCCAGCAGCGACACCGGGACAGCTGACTACGAGCAGTACTTC	TRBD1	TRBV5-1	TRBJ2-7	once
CASRQGSWGEAFF	TGTGCCAGTAGACAGGGGTCATGGGGTGAAGCTTTCTTT	TRBD1	TRBV19	TRBJ1-1	medium-sized
CASSFLGAGNTEAFF	TGTGCCAGCAGCTTTCTGGGGGCCGGTAACACTGAAGCTTTCTTT	.	TRBV5-5	TRBJ1-1	.
CASSLSSYEQYF	TGTGCCAGCAGTCTTAGCTCCTACGAGCAGTACTTC	.	TRBV7-2	TRBJ2-7	.
CASSLASTGELFF	TGCGCCAGCAGCTTGGCTAGCACCGGGGAGCTGTTTTTT	.	TRBV5-1	TRBJ2-2	.
CASMRQMNTEAFF	TGTGCCAGCATGAGACAGATGAACACTGAAGCTTTCTTT	.	TRBV11-2	TRBJ1-1	.
CASSLESGAYEQYF	TGTGCCAGCAGCTTAGAATCGGGGGCCTACGAGCAGTACTTC	.	TRBV7-9	TRBJ2-7	.
CASSAGTVRGSYEQYF	TGTGCCAGCAGCGCCGGGACAGTCCGTGGCTCCTACGAGCAGTACTTC	TRBD1	TRBV11-1	TRBJ2-7	.
CASSLSGGPSTDTQYF	TGTGCCAGCAGCCTAAGCGGGGGGCCCAGCACAGATACGCAGTATTTT	TRBD2	TRBV7-2	TRBJ2-3	.
CASSQDLPGQGPYEQYF	TGCGCCAGCAGCCAAGACTTGCCGGGACAGGGGCCCTACGAGCAGTACTTC	TRBD1	TRBV4-3	TRBJ2-7	.
CASSLEYTDTQYF	TGTGCCAGCAGCTTAGAGTACACAGATACGCAGTATTTT	.	TRBV11-3	TRBJ2-3	.
CASSPRNTEAFF	TGTGCCAGCTCACCGAGGAACACTGAAGCTTTCTTT	.	TRBV18	TRBJ1-1	.
CASSQIRTLFNYGYTF	TGCGCCAGCAGCCAAATCAGAACCCTCTTTAACTATGGCTACACCTTC	.	TRBV4-3	TRBJ1-2	.
CASSLTRATATGGEEQYF	TGTGCCAGCAGCTTAACCCGGGCGACCGCGACAGGGGGCGAAGAGCAGTACTTC	TRBD1	TRBV11-2	TRBJ2-7	.
CASSKRGGLIDEQFF	TGTGCCAGCAGCAAGCGGGGGGGCCTGATCGATGAGCAGTTCTTC	TRBD2	TRBV7-3	TRBJ2-1	.
CASSLAGGQETQYF	TGTGCCAGCAGTCTAGCGGGGGGGCAAGAGACCCAGTACTTC	TRBD2	TRBV7-3	TRBJ2-5	.
CASSDRRGSTDTQYF	TGTGCCAGCAGCGACCGAAGAGGGAGCACAGATACGCAGTATTTT	.	TRBV11-3	TRBJ2-3	.
CASTKWGDEQPQHF	TGTGCCAGCACTAAGTGGGGGGACGAGCAGCCCCAGCATTTT	.	TRBV6-1	TRBJ1-5	.
CASGRGTDTQYF	TGTGCCAGCGGGCGGGGGACGGATACGCAGTATTTT	TRBD2	TRBV9	TRBJ2-3	few
CASSRDRGRVFF	TGTGCCAGCAGCCGGGACAGGGGTAGGGTATTCTTC	TRBD1	TRBV9	TRBJ1-2	.
CASSAGGPWDEQYF	TGTGCCAGCAGCGCAGGGGGGCCTTGGGACGAGCAGTACTTC	.	TRBV9	TRBJ2-7	.
CASSEPGQMNTEAFF	TGTGCCAGCAGTGAACCGGGACAGATGAACACTGAAGCTTTCTTT	TRBD1	TRBV6-1	TRBJ1-1	.
CASSYPGTGKYEQYF	TGTGCCAGCAGCTATCCCGGGACAGGGAAATACGAGCAGTACTTC	TRBD1	TRBV7-9	TRBJ2-7	once